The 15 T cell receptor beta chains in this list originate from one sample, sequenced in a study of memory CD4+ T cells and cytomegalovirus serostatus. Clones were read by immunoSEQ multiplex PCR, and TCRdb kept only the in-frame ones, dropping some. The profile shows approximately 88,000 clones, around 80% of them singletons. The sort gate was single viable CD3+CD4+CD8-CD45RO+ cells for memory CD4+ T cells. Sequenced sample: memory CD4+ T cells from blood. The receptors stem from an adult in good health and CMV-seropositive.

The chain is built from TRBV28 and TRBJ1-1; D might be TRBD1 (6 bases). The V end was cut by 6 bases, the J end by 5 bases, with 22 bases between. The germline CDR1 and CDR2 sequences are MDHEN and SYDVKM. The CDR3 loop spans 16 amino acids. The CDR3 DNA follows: TGTGCCAGCAGCTCCCCGGCAAGGGCAGGGGAGACTGAAGCTTTCTTT. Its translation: CASSSPARAGETEAFF.

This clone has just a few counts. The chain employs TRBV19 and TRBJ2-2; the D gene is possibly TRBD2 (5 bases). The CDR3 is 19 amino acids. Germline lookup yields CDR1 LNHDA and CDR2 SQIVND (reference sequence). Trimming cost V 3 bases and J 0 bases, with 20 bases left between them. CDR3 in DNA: TGTGCCAGTAGTATTTCCCCCCGAGGAGGCAACACGAACACCGGGGAGCTGTTTTTT. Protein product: CASSISPRGGNTNTGELFF.

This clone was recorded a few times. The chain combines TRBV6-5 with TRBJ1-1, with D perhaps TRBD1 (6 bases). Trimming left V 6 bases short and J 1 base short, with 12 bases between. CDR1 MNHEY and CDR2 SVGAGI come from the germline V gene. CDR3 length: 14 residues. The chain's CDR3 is CASRRDTENTEAFF. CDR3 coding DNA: TGTGCCAGCAGACGGGACACGGAGAACACTGAAGCTTTCTTT.

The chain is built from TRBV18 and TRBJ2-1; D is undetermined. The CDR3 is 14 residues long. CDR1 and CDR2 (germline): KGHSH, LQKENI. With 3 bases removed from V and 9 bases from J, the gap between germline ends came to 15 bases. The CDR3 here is CASSPPLGIIEQFF. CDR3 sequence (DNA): TGTGCCAGCTCACCCCCCCTAGGAATTATTGAGCAGTTCTTC.

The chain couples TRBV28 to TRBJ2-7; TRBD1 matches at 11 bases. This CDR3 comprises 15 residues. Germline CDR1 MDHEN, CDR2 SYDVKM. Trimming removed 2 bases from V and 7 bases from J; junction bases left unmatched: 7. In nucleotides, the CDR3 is TGTGCCAGCAGTTTACTGGACAGGGGGCCGGGGGAGCAGTACTTC. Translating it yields CASSLLDRGPGEQYF.

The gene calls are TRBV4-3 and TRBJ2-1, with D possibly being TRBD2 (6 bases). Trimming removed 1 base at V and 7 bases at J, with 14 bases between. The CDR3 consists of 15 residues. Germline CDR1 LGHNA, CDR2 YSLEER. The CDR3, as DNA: TGCGCCAGCAGCCAAGGGGAACTCCGGGGGAATGAGCAGTTCTTC. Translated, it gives CASSQGELRGNEQFF.

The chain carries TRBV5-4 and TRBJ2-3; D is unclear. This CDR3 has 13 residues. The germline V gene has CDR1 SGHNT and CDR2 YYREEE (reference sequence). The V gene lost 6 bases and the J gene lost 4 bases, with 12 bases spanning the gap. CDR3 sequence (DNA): TGTGCCAGCACTGATCCAGGTTCAGATACGCAGTATTTT. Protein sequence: CASTDPGSDTQYF.

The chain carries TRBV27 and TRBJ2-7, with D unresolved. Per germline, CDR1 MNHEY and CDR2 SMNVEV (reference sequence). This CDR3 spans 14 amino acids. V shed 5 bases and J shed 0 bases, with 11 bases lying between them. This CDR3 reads CASSLDLNSYEQYF. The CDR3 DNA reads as TGTGCCAGCAGTCTAGACTTAAACTCCTACGAGCAGTACTTC.

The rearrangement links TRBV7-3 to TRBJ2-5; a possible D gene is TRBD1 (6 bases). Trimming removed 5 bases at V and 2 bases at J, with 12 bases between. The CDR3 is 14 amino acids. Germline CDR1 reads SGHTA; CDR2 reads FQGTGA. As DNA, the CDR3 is TGTGCCAGCAGCCCGACAGGCCGACAAGAGACCCAGTACTTC. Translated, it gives CASSPTGRQETQYF. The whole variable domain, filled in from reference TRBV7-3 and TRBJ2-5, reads GAGVSQTPSNKVTEKGKYVELRCDPISGHTALYWYRQSLGQGPEFLIYFQGTGAADDSGLPNDRFFAVRPEGSVSTLKIQRTERGDSAVYLCASSPTGRQETQYFGPGTRLLVL.

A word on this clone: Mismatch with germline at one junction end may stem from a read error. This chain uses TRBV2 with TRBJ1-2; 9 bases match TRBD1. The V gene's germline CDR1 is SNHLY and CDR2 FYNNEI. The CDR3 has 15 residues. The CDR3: CASRVGSDRGSPPNF. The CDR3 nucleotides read TGTGCCAGCAGAGTTGGCTCGGACAGGGGCTCCCCGCCCAACTTC.

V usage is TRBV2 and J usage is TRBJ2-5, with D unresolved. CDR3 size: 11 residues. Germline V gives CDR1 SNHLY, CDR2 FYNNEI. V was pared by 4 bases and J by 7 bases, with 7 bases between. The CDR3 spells CASSGSGTQYF. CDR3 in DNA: TGTGCCAGCAGTGGATCGGGGACCCAGTACTTC.

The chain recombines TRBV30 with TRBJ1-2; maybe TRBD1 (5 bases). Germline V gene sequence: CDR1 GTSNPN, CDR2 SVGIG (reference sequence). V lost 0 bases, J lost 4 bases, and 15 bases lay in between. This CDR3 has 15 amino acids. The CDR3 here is CAWSVGDAGIYGYTF. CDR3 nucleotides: TGTGCCTGGAGTGTCGGGGACGCAGGAATCTATGGCTACACCTTC. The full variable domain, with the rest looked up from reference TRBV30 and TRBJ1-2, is SQTIHQWPATLVQPVGSPLSLECTVEGTSNPNLYWYRQAAGRGLQLLFYSVGIGQISSEVPQNLSASRPQDRQFILSSKKLLLSDSGFYLCAWSVGDAGIYGYTFGSGTRLTVV.

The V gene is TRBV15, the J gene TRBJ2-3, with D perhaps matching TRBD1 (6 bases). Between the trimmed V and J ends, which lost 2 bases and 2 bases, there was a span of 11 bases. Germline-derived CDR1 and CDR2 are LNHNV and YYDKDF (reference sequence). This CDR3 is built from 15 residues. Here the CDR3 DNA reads TGTGCCACCAGCAGAAAACAGGGACCCACAGATACGCAGTATTTT. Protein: CATSRKQGPTDTQYF.

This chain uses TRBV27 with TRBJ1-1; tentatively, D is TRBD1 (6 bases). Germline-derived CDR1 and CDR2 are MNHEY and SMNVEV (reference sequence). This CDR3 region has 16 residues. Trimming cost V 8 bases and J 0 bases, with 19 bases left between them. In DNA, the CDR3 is TGTGCCAGCTCCGAGGGAAGGGGGAGAATGAACACTGAAGCTTTCTTT. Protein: CASSEGRGRMNTEAFF.

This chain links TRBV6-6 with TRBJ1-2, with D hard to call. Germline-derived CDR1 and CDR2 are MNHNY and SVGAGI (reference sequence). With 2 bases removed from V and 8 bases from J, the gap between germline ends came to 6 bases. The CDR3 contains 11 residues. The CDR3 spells CASSYREGYTF. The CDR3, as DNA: TGTGCCAGCAGTTACCGGGAAGGCTACACCTTC.